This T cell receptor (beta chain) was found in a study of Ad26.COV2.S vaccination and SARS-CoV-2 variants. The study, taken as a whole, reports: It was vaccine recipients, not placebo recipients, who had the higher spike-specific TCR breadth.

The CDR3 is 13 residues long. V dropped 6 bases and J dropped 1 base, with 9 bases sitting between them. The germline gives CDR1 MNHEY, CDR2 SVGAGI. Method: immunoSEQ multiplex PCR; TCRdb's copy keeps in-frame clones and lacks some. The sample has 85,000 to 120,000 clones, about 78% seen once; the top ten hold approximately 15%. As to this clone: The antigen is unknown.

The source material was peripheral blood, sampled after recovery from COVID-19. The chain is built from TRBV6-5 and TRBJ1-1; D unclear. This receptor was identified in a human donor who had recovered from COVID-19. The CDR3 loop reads CASRLDGNTEAFF. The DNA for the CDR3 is TGTGCCAGCAGGCTGGACGGGAACACTGAAGCTTTCTTT.